The 21 T cell receptor beta chains listed next were all sequenced from one sample in a study of regulatory T cells in long-lasting Graves disease. Library construction for TCR beta used iRepertoire HTBI primers and Arm-PCR of CDR3 regions. MiXCR, applied by TCRdb to the multiplex PCR reads, yields one record per CDR3 protein. The profile shows under 300,000 distinct CDR3 sequences, 18% of them singletons. Time point indicated: newly diagnosed GD, antithyroid drugs for less than 3 months. The TCR library was made from RNA that had been extracted from PBMCs in TRIzol. The sequencing here drew on peripheral blood mononuclear cells (PBMCs), taken at new diagnosis, from a patient treated with antithyroid drugs. Every receptor here comes from a female donor with Graves disease.

There are many counts of this clonotype. The chain has TRBV24-1 and TRBJ1-1, with 7 bases matching TRBD1. Germline assignment: CDR1 KGHDR and CDR2 SFDVKD. J was trimmed by 7 bases and V by 3 bases; bases with no gene match: 4. CDR3 length: 13 amino acids. The CDR3 loop is CATSDPYRGEAFF. The CDR3, as DNA: TGTGCCACCAGTGATCCATACAGGGGTGAAGCTTTCTTT.

V and J are TRBV7-2 and TRBJ2-3; 11 bases fit TRBD2. The CDR3 extends over 18 amino acids. CDR1 is SGHTA, CDR2 FQGNSA, per germline. Trimming removed 5 bases from V and 4 bases from J; junction bases left unmatched: 14. The CDR3 here is CASSPLAGSGRGADTQYF. The CDR3 DNA reads TGTGCCAGCAGCCCCCTCGCAGGTAGCGGGAGGGGGGCAGATACGCAGTATTTT.

This clonotype was seen repeatedly, ten times or more. The rearrangement uses TRBV2 and TRBJ1-2; D call uncertain. Germline CDR1 SNHLY, CDR2 FYNNEI. Trimming shortened V by 8 bases and J by 2 bases, and 9 bases separated the two germline ends. This CDR3 is built from 12 residues. CDR3 region: CASENRNYGYTF. The DNA of the CDR3 is TGTGCCAGCGAAAACAGAAACTATGGCTACACCTTC. Complete variable domain (other parts from reference TRBV2 and TRBJ1-2): EPEVTQTPSHQVTQMGQEVILRCVPISNHLYFYWYRQILGQKVEFLVSFYNNEISEKSEIFDDQFSVERPDGSNFTLKIRSTKLEDSAMYFCASENRNYGYTFGSGTRLTVV.

This clonotype appeared many times. The J gene is TRBJ2-2, the V gene TRBV14; no clear D. CDR3 length: 14 amino acids. Trimming pared 2 bases from V and 2 bases from J, leaving 6 bases between. Germline assignment: CDR1 SGHDN and CDR2 FVKESK. In DNA form, the CDR3 reads TGTGCCAGCAGCCAATACAGAAACACCGGGGAGCTGTTTTTT. Its translation: CASSQYRNTGELFF.

Ten or more counts support this clonotype. The chain combines TRBV27 with TRBJ2-1, with 7 bases that match TRBD2. Germline V gene lookup returns CDR1 MNHEY and CDR2 SMNVEV (reference sequence). V was pared by 6 bases and J by 9 bases, with 8 bases of the junction left unmatched. The length of the CDR3 is 13 residues. The CDR3 reads CASRGLGKSEQFF. The CDR3 DNA follows: TGTGCCAGCAGAGGACTAGGGAAAAGTGAGCAGTTCTTC.

This clonotype was seen many times. The V call is TRBV11-3, the J call TRBJ2-2, with D possibly being TRBD2 (5 bases). The CDR3 covers 12 residues. Germline loops: CDR1 SGHNT, CDR2 YENEEA. Written as DNA, the CDR3 is TGTGCAACCGGGGCGAACACCGGGGAGCTGTTTTTT. Its protein is CATGANTGELFF. Complete variable domain (other parts from reference TRBV11-3 and TRBJ2-2): EAGVVQSPRYKIIEKKQPVAFWCNPISGHNTLYWYLQNLGQGPELLIRYENEEAVDDSQLPKDRFSAERLKGVDSTLKIQPAELGDSAVYLCATGANTGELFFGEGSRLTVL.

This clonotype was counted ten times or more. The chain combines TRBV6-1 with TRBJ2-2, with TRBD2 as a possible D gene (6 bases). CDR3 length: 14 residues. Trimming took off 8 bases at V and 1 base at J, with 11 bases between the two ends. Germline V gives CDR1 MNHNS, CDR2 SASEGT. The CDR3, as DNA: TGTGCCAGCCGGCGGGAACGGAACACCGGGGAGCTGTTTTTT. Amino acids: CASRRERNTGELFF.

V and J are TRBV2 and TRBJ2-1, with 7 bases fitting TRBD2. This CDR3 region has 16 residues. Per germline, CDR1 SNHLY and CDR2 FYNNEI. Trimming at V came to 6 bases and at J to 8 bases, leaving 16 bases not matched to a gene. The CDR3 region has the DNA TGTGCCAGCAGGGGGGTAGCGGGTAAGGTGGTCGATGAGCAGTTCTTC. This encodes CASRGVAGKVVDEQFF.

In this sample, this clonotype turned up many times. The chain combines TRBV2 with TRBJ2-3; 9 bases are a match to TRBD1. This CDR3 spans 14 amino acids. The V gene's germline CDR1 is SNHLY and CDR2 FYNNEI. V lost 5 bases to trimming and J lost 3 bases; unmatched junction nucleotides: 3. The CDR3 DNA follows: TGTGCCAGCAGTCCGACAGGGGGAACAGATACGCAGTATTTT. The encoded protein is CASSPTGGTDTQYF.

This clonotype showed up many times. The chain combines TRBV5-6 with TRBJ2-1; the match to TRBD2 covers 10 bases. The CDR3 is made up of 16 amino acids. After removal of 4 bases from V and 2 bases from J, the junction contained 6 bases not matched to a gene. Germline assignment: CDR1 SGHDT and CDR2 YYEEEE. CDR3 amino acids: CASSRTGTSAYNEQFF. In DNA, the CDR3 is TGTGCCAGCAGCCGAACCGGGACTAGCGCCTACAATGAGCAGTTCTTC.

In this sample, this clonotype turned up a few times. V gene TRBV20-1 combines with J gene TRBJ2-5; D may be TRBD1 or TRBD2 (5 bases each). Germline V gene data show CDR1 as DFQATT and CDR2 as SNEGSKA (reference sequence). The CDR3 runs 13 residues. Trimming took off 3 bases at V and 1 base at J, with 9 bases between the two ends. The CDR3 nucleotides are TGCAGTGCTAGGGGGACGGTCCAAGAGACCCAGTACTTC. Protein product: CSARGTVQETQYF.

This clonotype was counted at least ten times. The V and J genes are TRBV6-1 and TRBJ1-6; D is uncertain. CDR1 MNHNS and CDR2 SASEGT come from the germline V gene. This CDR3 has 13 amino acids. V was clipped by 10 bases and J by 8 bases, with 15 bases between them. The CDR3 loop is CATRLLYDSPLHF. The CDR3 nucleotides are TGTGCCACGCGGCTCTTGTATGATTCACCCCTCCACTTT.

This rearrangement joins TRBV19 to TRBJ2-1, with TRBD2 matching over 7 bases. The CDR3 extends over 11 amino acids. V trimming: 7 bases; J trimming: 9 bases; junction bases outside the gene matches: 3. Germline V lookup: CDR1 LNHDA, CDR2 SQIVND (reference sequence). The chain's CDR3 is CASNERGEQFF. In nucleotides, the CDR3 is TGTGCCAGTAATGAGCGGGGTGAGCAGTTCTTC.

The sample holds many counts of this clonotype. It may be a read error: a sequence one base away is much more abundant. The chain combines TRBV5-4 with TRBJ1-1, with 7 bases aligning to TRBD1. This CDR3 comprises 13 residues. Trimming at V came to 7 bases and at J to 1 base, leaving 4 bases not matched to a gene. Germline CDR1 is SGHNT and CDR2 is YYREEE (reference sequence). The CDR3 region is CASGRTGNTEAFF. The DNA of the CDR3 is TGTGCCAGCGGGCGGACAGGGAACACTGAAGCTTTCTTT. The variable domain in full, completed from reference TRBV5-4 and TRBJ1-1, reads ETGVTQSPTHLIKTRGQQVTLRCSSQSGHNTVSWYQQALGQGPQFIFQYYREEENGRGNFPPRFSGLQFPNYSSELNVNALELDDSALYLCASGRTGNTEAFFGQGTRLTVV.

This clonotype has just a few counts. The J gene is TRBJ2-5, the V gene TRBV5-4; 9 bases agree with TRBD1. Germline loops: CDR1 SGHNT, CDR2 YYREEE (reference sequence). With V trimmed by 0 bases and J by 4 bases, 7 bases remained unmatched. The CDR3 is 16 residues long. The CDR3 region has the DNA TGTGCCAGCAGCTTGGGCGGGACAGGGAGAGGAGAGACCCAGTACTTC. Its translation is CASSLGGTGRGETQYF. Filled out from reference TRBV5-4 and TRBJ2-5, the complete variable domain reads ETGVTQSPTHLIKTRGQQVTLRCSSQSGHNTVSWYQQALGQGPQFIFQYYREEENGRGNFPPRFSGLQFPNYSSELNVNALELDDSALYLCASSLGGTGRGETQYFGPGTRLLVL.

This clonotype was seen at least ten times. The chain carries TRBV27 and TRBJ2-1; D perhaps matches TRBD2 (6 bases). CDR1 and CDR2 from the germline V gene are MNHEY and SMNVEV (reference sequence). V dropped 4 bases and J dropped 8 bases, with 21 bases sitting between them. The length of the CDR3 is 16 residues. The CDR3 DNA follows: TGTGCCAGCAGTTGGCGGGACGCCATAAGTGGGGATGAGCAGTTCTTC. It translates to CASSWRDAISGDEQFF.

There are many counts of this clonotype. This sequence joins TRBV6-4 and TRBJ1-2; D uncertain. Germline CDR1 MRHNA, CDR2 SNTAGT. Trimming removed 4 bases from V and 1 base from J, with 10 bases in between. This CDR3 is 14 amino acids long. CDR3 residues: CASSANGFNYGYTF. CDR3 DNA: TGTGCCAGCAGTGCGAACGGTTTTAACTATGGCTACACCTTC.

The chain joins TRBV2 to TRBJ1-1; tentative D call: TRBD1 (6 bases). Deletions cut 2 bases from V and 4 bases from J, with 14 bases between. Per germline, CDR1 SNHLY and CDR2 FYNNEI. The CDR3 has 15 residues. CDR3 sequence: CASSEMRGASTEAFF. Here the CDR3 DNA reads TGTGCCAGCAGTGAAATGCGGGGGGCGAGCACTGAAGCTTTCTTT.

This clonotype was seen repeatedly, ten times or more. This rearrangement joins TRBV7-8 to TRBJ2-1, with TRBD2 identical over 7 bases. The V and J ends lost 5 bases and 2 bases, in that order; junction bases with no gene match: 9. The CDR3 consists of 16 residues. Per germline, CDR1 SGHVS and CDR2 FQNEAQ. The chain's CDR3 is CASSPTTSAAYNEQFF. Here the CDR3 DNA reads TGTGCCAGCAGCCCAACCACTAGCGCAGCCTACAATGAGCAGTTCTTC.

The sample holds one count of this clonotype. The rearrangement joins TRBV7-2 to TRBJ1-4; D might be TRBD1 (5 bases). From germline, CDR1 is SGHTA and CDR2 FQGNSA. V was pared by 6 bases and J by 3 bases, with 14 bases between. The CDR3 runs to 15 residues. Here the CDR3 DNA reads TGTGCCAGCAGTTTATACGGGACGGCTAATGAAAAACTGTTTTTT. Amino acid sequence: CASSLYGTANEKLFF.

The rearrangement joins TRBV18 to TRBJ2-2; D perhaps matches TRBD1 (6 bases). The CDR3 runs 17 residues. V was pared by 0 bases and J by 5 bases, with 16 bases between. The germline CDR1 and CDR2 sequences are KGHSH and LQKENI. In DNA, the CDR3 is TGTGCCAGCTCACCACCGTTGTCGCACACAGGGACCGGGGAGCTGTTTTTT. Its translation is CASSPPLSHTGTGELFF.